The text below deals with one T cell receptor (beta chain). Its target antigen remains unknown. No quality values exist for individual bases; no much larger clone is one base distant. This sample stems from a study of T cells in Graves' hyperthyroidism and ophthalmopathy (dated by TCRdb to between 2017 and 2020). A note on the overall study: Peripheral blood was sampled at the time of initial diagnosis, prior to any treatment. TCR V-J signatures able to tell the groups apart were searched for in a discovery cohort of 90 to 100 patients, of whom more than 40 had Graves' ophthalmopathy and roughly 59 had stable Graves' hyperthyroidism. Prospective prediction of ophthalmopathy was tested in an independent validation cohort of 18 to 20 hyperthyroidism patients and some 17 patients who later progressed to ophthalmopathy. The roughly 90 discovery patients were divided at random into training and test sets in a 7:3 ratio. In about six Graves' hyperthyroidism patients, the study also compared T-cell repertoires from thyroid tissue with T-cell repertoires from blood. After blood sampling, hyperthyroidism patients were treated with methimazole at a starting dose of 30 mg daily, and ophthalmopathy patients were treated with high-dose intravenous methylprednisolone. The paper describes TCR Vbeta CDR3 sequencing of roughly 130 peripheral blood samples, made up of about 40 ophthalmopathy patients, roughly 72 hyperthyroidism patients and around 17 progressor patients.

Points the paper makes about the study in general: In validation, progression to ophthalmopathy was predicted by the model with about 70% sensitivity and 72.22% specificity, a median of approximately 6.5 months before onset. A model built on a 13 V-J signature distinguished ophthalmopathy from stable hyperthyroidism, reaching 87.88% sensitivity and about 81% specificity in cross-validation and 80%/75% in testing. Sample size was not statistically predetermined, and blinding of investigators to group allocation was not performed. Most expanded thyroid clonotypes (frequency above 0.001) were also detected in blood, suggesting blood repertoires may reflect thyroid immune responses.

Hyperthyroidism patients were newly diagnosed, with disease duration under 2 months, and aged 18 to 65 years. Exclusion was applied to patients with uncontrolled infections, other autoimmune diseases, pregnancy or lactation. Diagnoses were established on the basis of clinical symptoms, serum thyroxine and TRAb, thyroid ultrasound, and orbital computed tomography. Blood from progressor patients was collected at the time of first diagnosis with hyperthyroidism, before any ophthalmopathy symptoms had appeared. PBMCs were separated from 8 to 10 ml of fresh peripheral blood using Ficoll-Paque density gradient centrifugation. Patients classed as progressors first received a Graves' hyperthyroidism diagnosis and then went on to develop ophthalmopathy during follow-up. Total RNA was extracted using Trizol reagent, and RNA quality was assessed on an Agilent 2100 Bioanalyzer. Via the germline V gene, CDR1 is SGHTS and CDR2 YDEGEE. Trimming takes 4 bases from V and 3 bases from J, and the germline ends sit 17 bases apart. The CDR3 runs 16 amino acids, cysteine and phenylalanine included. Just the 48-base CDR3 DNA is kept, in frame starting at base 1.

Amplification of TCR beta CDR3 regions was carried out from RNA transcripts. The TCR CDR3 was subjected to a first round of RT-PCR using the HTBI primer set and the Qiagen OneStep RT-PCR kit. Libraries were constructed in a second round of multiplex PCR, after which size selection and purification were carried out. Libraries were sequenced paired-end with 100 bp reads on an Illumina HiSeq2000. On the authors' methods: SOAPnuke was used to process the raw data, removing reads that contained adapters or uncalled bases, had a mean Phred below 15, or lacked an exact match to the constant primer or identifier. COPE v1.2.5 was used to merge high-quality paired reads, and clonotypes were defined as unique nucleotide sequences. Clonotypes were aligned to IMGT TRBV, TRBD and TRBJ reference segments using MiTCR v1.1. Analysis was restricted to V-J combinations with a frequency above 0.0001, which covered about 99% of repertoires. The TCS score was defined as the ratio of F50 (clonal expansion) to E x V (chaos), calculated using BLOSUM62-based TCRdist between CDR3 peptides within each V-J. Welch's t-statistics and random forest reduced 500 to 650 V-J features to 13, which were used in a naive Bayes classifier (R e1071). Using fastp trimming at Q25 and MiXCR clonotype assembly, TCRdb reanalyzed the public sequencing data and kept in-frame beta chains. Records with the same CDR3 protein are collapsed into one entry carrying the most frequent genes and DNA. TCRdb assigned the V and J calls; the authors' analysis was not used. In this sample the table shows 650,000 to 850,000 distinct CDR3 sequences, around 20% of which occur a single time. Over 15% of the sample is held by the ten biggest clonotypes.

Recombination joined TRBV5-8 with TRBJ1-5; the D gene cannot be resolved reliably. The sequence came from a woman in her 50s with Graves' hyperthyroidism that later progressed to Graves' ophthalmopathy. The sample consisted of blood. CDR3 sequence: CASSQILGRNNQPQHF. The nucleotide sequence reads TGTGCCAGCAGCCAGATTTTAGGGCGAAACAATCAGCCCCAGCATTTT.